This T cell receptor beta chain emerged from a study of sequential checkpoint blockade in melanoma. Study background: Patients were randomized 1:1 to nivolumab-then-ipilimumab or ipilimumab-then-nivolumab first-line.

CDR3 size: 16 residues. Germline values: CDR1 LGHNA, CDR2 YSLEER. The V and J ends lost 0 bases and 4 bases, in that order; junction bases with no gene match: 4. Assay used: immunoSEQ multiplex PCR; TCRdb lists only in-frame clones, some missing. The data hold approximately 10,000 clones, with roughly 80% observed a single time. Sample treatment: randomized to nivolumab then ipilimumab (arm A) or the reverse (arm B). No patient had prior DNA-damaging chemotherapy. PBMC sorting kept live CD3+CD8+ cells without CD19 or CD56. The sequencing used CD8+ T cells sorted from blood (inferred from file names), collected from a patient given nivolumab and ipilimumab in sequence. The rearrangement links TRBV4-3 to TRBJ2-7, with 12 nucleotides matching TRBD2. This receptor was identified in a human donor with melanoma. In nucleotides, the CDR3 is TGCGCCAGCAGCCAAGATGAACTAGCGGGGGGATACGAGCAGTACTTC. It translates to CASSQDELAGGYEQYF.